One T cell receptor (beta chain) is described in this entry. This CDR3 is built from 19 residues. CDR1 is SGHDT and CDR2 is YYEEEE in the germline V gene. Trimming removed 1 base from V and 2 bases from J; junction bases left unmatched: 13. This record comes from a study of T cell responses to AZD1222 COVID-19 vaccine. The data were produced by immunoSEQ multiplex PCR, yet TCRdb's version contains in-frame clones alone and is incomplete. There are about 90,000 clones in the sample; about 89% occur only once, and approximately 5.1% lies in the top ten. Sequences were derived from peripheral blood, sampled 28 days after the second AZD1222 dose. The TCR sequence derives from an adult who received the AZD1222 COVID-19 vaccine. The chain carries TRBV5-6 and TRBJ1-4; 8 bases are a match to TRBD1. The CDR3 nucleotides read TGTGCCAGCAGCTTGCCTGGGCGGACAGGGCTTTCGACTAATGAAAAACTGTTTTTT. It translates to CASSLPGRTGLSTNEKLFF.